This T cell receptor (beta chain) derives from a study of blood T cell repertoires in COVID-19. Overall study: T cells, B-cell-depleted T cells, or PBMCs supplied cDNA or gDNA.

The CDR3 spans 12 residues. V was clipped by 2 bases and J by 7 bases, with 6 bases between them. CDR1 is LGHDT and CDR2 is YNNKEL in the germline V gene (reference sequence). Authors' data handling: By means of reference gene primer amplification, nucleated cell counts were estimated. Sequenced by immunoSEQ multiplex PCR; TCRdb stores in-frame clones only, minus some. That table furnishes V, J and clone size, whereas the DNA furnished D and trimming. Among some 75,000 clones listed, 80% were seen once. Patients from Seattle were sampled longitudinally, starting during active infection. The V gene is TRBV3-1 (or the pseudogene TRBV3-2), the J gene TRBJ2-1; the D is unclear. The sample was peripheral blood. This TCR was recovered from a man aged 45 to 65 with COVID-19, enrolled during active disease. CDR3 residues: CASSQRYNEQFF. The CDR3 DNA sequence: TGTGCCAGCAGCCAACGTTATAATGAGCAGTTCTTC.